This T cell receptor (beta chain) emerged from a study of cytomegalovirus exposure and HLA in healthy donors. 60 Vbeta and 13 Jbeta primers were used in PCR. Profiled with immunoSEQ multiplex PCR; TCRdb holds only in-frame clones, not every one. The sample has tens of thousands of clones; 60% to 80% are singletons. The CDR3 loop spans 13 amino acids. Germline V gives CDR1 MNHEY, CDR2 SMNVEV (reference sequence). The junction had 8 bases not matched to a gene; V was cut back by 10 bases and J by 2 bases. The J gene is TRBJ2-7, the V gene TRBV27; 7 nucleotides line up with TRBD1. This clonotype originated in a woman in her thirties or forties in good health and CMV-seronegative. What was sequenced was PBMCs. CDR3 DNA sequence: TGTGCCACCACGGACAGGAACGCCTACGAGCAGTACTTC. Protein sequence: CATTDRNAYEQYF.